These 20 T cell receptor beta chains share one sample of origin, sequenced in a study of T cell changes during pregnancy in multiple sclerosis (dated by TCRdb to about 2019). Library method: the immunoSEQ multiplex PCR assay. Held by TCRdb, this immuneACCESS table contains in-frame sequences only and omits some clones. Under half of the omission traces to an unresolved V gene where checked; the cause of the rest is unknown. Here the sample has under 45,000 clones; roughly 95% occur a single time. The top ten clonotypes cover 0.75% to 0.9% of the sample. This sample comprised peripheral blood, obtained in the second trimester of pregnancy. These TCRs come from a female donor with multiple sclerosis, enrolled in a pregnancy study.

This chain uses TRBV2 with TRBJ1-2; 7 bases match TRBD1. This CDR3 is 16 amino acids long. In germline, CDR1 is SNHLY, CDR2 FYNNEI. V gave up 5 bases and J gave up 0 bases; unmatched junction bases: 9. In DNA, the CDR3 is TGTGCCAGCAGTCAGGGACAGAACTTAGCTAACTATGGCTACACCTTC. It translates to CASSQGQNLANYGYTF.

The V and J genes are TRBV7-2 and TRBJ2-5, with 8 positions matching TRBD2. This CDR3 has 15 residues. Germline CDR1 is SGHTA and CDR2 is FQGNSA. J was trimmed by 2 bases and V by 7 bases; bases with no gene match: 9. DNA of the CDR3: TGTGCCAGCACCCCGGGAGGGGGGGGACAAGAGACCCAGTACTTC. Amino acids: CASTPGGGGQETQYF.

The chain joins TRBV10-3 to TRBJ2-5, with 9 bases fitting TRBD2. V shed 2 bases, J shed 2 bases, and the junction held 9 bases outside the gene matches. This CDR3 region has 17 residues. Germline V gene data show CDR1 as ENHRY and CDR2 as SYGVKD. Here the CDR3 reads CAISEGARGGLQETQYF. The CDR3 DNA follows: TGTGCCATCAGTGAGGGTGCGCGGGGGGGGCTACAAGAGACCCAGTACTTC.

This chain joins TRBV18 and TRBJ1-4, with 8 bases identical to TRBD1. J lost 5 bases, V lost 2 bases, and 4 bases had no gene match. The CDR3 is 15 amino acids. Germline loops: CDR1 KGHSH, CDR2 LQKENI. The CDR3 sequence is CASSPGQGGNEKLFF. The CDR3 DNA follows: TGTGCCAGCTCACCAGGACAGGGAGGAAATGAAAAACTGTTTTTT.

The rearrangement uses TRBV6-5 and TRBJ2-2; no reliable D call. The CDR3 totals 12 residues. CDR1 and CDR2 from the germline V gene are MNHEY and SVGAGI. With 5 bases removed from V and 6 bases from J, the gap between germline ends came to 7 bases. The CDR3 sequence: CASSLGAGELFF. The CDR3, as DNA: TGTGCCAGCAGTCTGGGCGCCGGGGAGCTGTTTTTT.

This clone was counted only a few times. The DNA of the CDR3 is TGCGCCAGCAGCGCGGGGCTCCACAGCACAGATACGCAGTATTTT. As protein: CASSAGLHSTDTQYF. The chain couples TRBV5-1 to TRBJ2-3, with D perhaps matching TRBD2 (6 bases). CDR1 is SGHRS and CDR2 is YFSETQ in the germline V gene. V lost 4 bases to trimming and J lost 0 bases, with 12 bases between them. The CDR3 is 15 amino acids. Full variable domain (rest looked up from reference TRBV5-1 and TRBJ2-3): KAGVTQTPRYLIKTRGQQVTLSCSPISGHRSVSWYQQTPGQGLQFLFEYFSETQRNKGNFPGRFSGRQFSNSRSEMNVSTLELGDSALYLCASSAGLHSTDTQYFGPGTRLTVL.

This chain connects TRBV28 to TRBJ1-1; D ambiguous. Between the trimmed V and J ends, which lost 7 bases and 11 bases, there was a span of 14 bases. CDR3 length: 11 residues. The V gene's germline CDR1 is MDHEN and CDR2 SYDVKM. For the CDR3, the DNA is TGTGCCAGCACTGGAGGCCAGGAGGCTTTCTTT. Protein: CASTGGQEAFF.

This chain connects TRBV7-9 to TRBJ1-5; 10 bases are shared with TRBD1. Germline V gene lookup returns CDR1 SEHNR and CDR2 FQNEAQ (reference sequence). The CDR3 is made up of 15 amino acids. With V trimmed by 4 bases and J by 2 bases, 2 bases remained unmatched. CDR3 amino acids: CASSYGTGGNQPQHF. The CDR3 nucleotides are TGTGCCAGCAGCTACGGGACAGGGGGCAATCAGCCCCAGCATTTT.

This chain uses TRBV6-4 with TRBJ1-4; D is unclear. CDR1 and CDR2 (germline): MRHNA, SNTAGT. Between the trimmed V and J ends, which lost 3 bases and 5 bases, there was a span of 7 bases. The CDR3 covers 13 residues. In DNA, the CDR3 is TGTGCCAGCAGTGATAGTCCGAATGAAAAACTGTTTTTT. It specifies CASSDSPNEKLFF.

The rearrangement uses TRBV5-4 and TRBJ2-3, with D possibly being TRBD2 (6 bases). This CDR3 has 15 amino acids. CDR1 SGHNT and CDR2 YYREEE come from the germline V gene (reference sequence). The V gene lost 0 bases and the J gene lost 2 bases, with 10 bases spanning the gap. CDR3 sequence reads: CASSLVGGATDTQYF. The DNA for the CDR3 is TGTGCCAGCAGCTTGGTCGGGGGAGCCACAGATACGCAGTATTTT.

V gene TRBV18 combines with J gene TRBJ2-7; 8 positions match TRBD1. This CDR3 has 14 amino acids. Germline V gene sequence: CDR1 KGHSH, CDR2 LQKENI. After removal of 2 bases from V and 3 bases from J, the junction contained 3 bases not matched to a gene. Here the CDR3 DNA reads TGTGCCAGCTCACCAAACAGGGGGATCTACGAGCAGTACTTC. Residues: CASSPNRGIYEQYF.

V is TRBV2 and J is TRBJ2-1; D is perhaps TRBD1 (7 bases). The CDR3 is made up of 14 amino acids. Trimming cost V 6 bases and J 9 bases, with 18 bases left between them. Germline V gives CDR1 SNHLY, CDR2 FYNNEI. The CDR3 DNA reads TGTGCCAGCAGCGCTATTGGGACAGCGGGTGAGCAGTTCTTC. Translating it yields CASSAIGTAGEQFF.

V and J are TRBV19 and TRBJ1-1; 8 nucleotides line up with TRBD1. The CDR3 runs 15 residues. The trim removed 5 bases at V and 5 bases at J, leaving 10 bases unmatched. From germline, CDR1 is LNHDA and CDR2 SQIVND (reference sequence). This CDR3 reads CASSLGQGRGTEAFF. CDR3 nucleotides: TGTGCCAGTAGTCTTGGACAGGGAAGGGGGACTGAAGCTTTCTTT.

This clone has only one observation. The J gene is TRBJ2-7, the V gene TRBV9; 9 bases align to TRBD2. The length of the CDR3 is 15 residues. The V and J ends lost 4 bases and 2 bases, in that order; junction bases with no gene match: 7. CDR1 is SGDLS, CDR2 YYNGEE, per germline. The CDR3 here is CASSPSLAGTYEQYF. The CDR3 DNA follows: TGTGCCAGCAGCCCCAGCCTAGCGGGGACCTACGAGCAGTACTTC.

This chain joins TRBV29-1 and TRBJ1-2; D uncertain. The length of the CDR3 is 14 residues. V was trimmed by 6 bases and J by 1 base, leaving 15 bases between them. The germline V gene encodes CDR1 SQVTM and CDR2 ANQGSEA. The CDR3 sequence is CSVASGRVNYGYTF. In DNA, the CDR3 is TGCAGCGTCGCCTCCGGGAGGGTTAACTATGGCTACACCTTC.

The genes are TRBV11-2 and TRBJ1-1, with D unclear. The CDR3 totals 12 residues. Between the trimmed V and J ends, which lost 3 bases and 8 bases, there was a span of 10 bases. CDR1 is SGHAT and CDR2 is FQNNGV in the germline V gene. The CDR3 protein is CASSFLTREAFF. CDR3 bases: TGTGCCAGCAGCTTTCTGACAAGAGAAGCTTTCTTT.

The CDR3 loop is CASSGGYGYTF. As DNA, the CDR3 is TGCGCCAGCTCGGGGGGCTATGGCTACACCTTC. The V and J genes are TRBV4-1 and TRBJ1-2; maybe TRBD1 (5 bases). V gave up 8 bases and J gave up 4 bases, with 8 bases separating them. CDR1 MGHRA and CDR2 YSYEKL come from the germline V gene. The CDR3 spans 11 residues.

The chain carries TRBV2 and TRBJ1-4; 10 nucleotides line up with TRBD1. This CDR3 has 19 amino acids. Trimming took 7 bases from V and 3 from J; bases not matched to a gene: 17. Germline CDR1 and CDR2: SNHLY and FYNNEI. The DNA for the CDR3 is TGTGCCAGCACCCCCCGGTCGAGACAGGGGGCATCGGCTAATGAAAAACTGTTTTTT. It is translated as CASTPRSRQGASANEKLFF.

This chain links TRBV7-2 with TRBJ2-2; maybe TRBD1 (6 bases). This CDR3 is built from 16 residues. In germline, CDR1 is SGHTA, CDR2 FQGNSA. V lost 5 bases and J lost 1, with 14 bases in between. CDR3 protein: CASSHVRGRNTGELFF. As DNA, the CDR3 is TGTGCCAGCAGCCATGTCAGGGGTAGGAACACCGGGGAGCTGTTTTTT.

In nucleotides, the CDR3 is TGTGCCAGCAGCCCGGGACTAACCACCTACAATGAGCAGTTCTTC. Its protein product is CASSPGLTTYNEQFF. V and J are TRBV7-9 and TRBJ2-1, with 7 bases fitting TRBD2. The CDR3 is 15 residues long. In germline, CDR1 is SEHNR, CDR2 FQNEAQ (reference sequence). J gave up 2 bases and V 5 bases, and 6 bases lay outside the gene matches.